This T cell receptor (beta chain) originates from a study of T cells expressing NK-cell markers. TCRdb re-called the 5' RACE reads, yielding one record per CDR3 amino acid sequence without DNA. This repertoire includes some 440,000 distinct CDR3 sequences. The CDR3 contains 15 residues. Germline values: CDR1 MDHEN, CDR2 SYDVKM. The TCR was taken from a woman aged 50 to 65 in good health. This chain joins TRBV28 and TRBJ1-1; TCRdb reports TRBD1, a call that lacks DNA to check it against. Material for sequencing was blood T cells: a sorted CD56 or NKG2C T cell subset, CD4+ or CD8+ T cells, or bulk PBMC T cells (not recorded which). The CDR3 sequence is CASSSLGGLNTEAFF.